The next 32 T cell receptor beta chains were all read from a single sample in a study of early T cells in non-severe SARS-CoV-2 infection. TCRdb redid the calling of the 5' RACE reads with MiXCR, one entry per CDR3 protein. The table shows some 58,000 distinct CDR3 sequences, with approximately 11% occurring only once. The sample was whole blood, taken at baseline. The receptor source for this set is an adult who was a healthcare worker with PCR-confirmed SARS-CoV-2 infection or an uninfected control (not recorded which).

This chain joins TRBV3-1 and TRBJ2-5; unclear D gene. V was clipped by 6 bases and J by 8 bases, with 13 bases between them. In germline, CDR1 is LGHDT, CDR2 YNNKEL (reference sequence). The CDR3 is 12 residues long. In nucleotides, the CDR3 is TGTGCCAGCAGGCATGGGGTAGAAACCCAGTACTTC. Protein: CASRHGVETQYF.

This clonotype was detected ten times or more. The rearrangement joins TRBV5-5 to TRBJ2-7; 7 nucleotides align to TRBD1. Looked up from germline, CDR1 is SGHKS and CDR2 is YYEKEE (reference sequence). V was clipped by 0 bases and J by 0 bases; unmatched bases: 3. CDR3 length: 15 amino acids. CDR3 nucleotides: TGTGCCAGCAGCTTGGGAGGGACAGCCTCCTACGAGCAGTACTTC. Translated: CASSLGGTASYEQYF.

The J gene is TRBJ1-1, the V gene TRBV2; D is possibly TRBD1 (5 bases). The V gene lost 4 bases and the J gene lost 4 bases, with 10 bases spanning the gap. CDR3 length: 13 residues. Germline CDR1 and CDR2: SNHLY and FYNNEI. CDR3 amino acids: CASSGGEGTEAFF. The DNA of the CDR3 is TGTGCCAGCAGTGGAGGGGAGGGCACTGAAGCTTTCTTT.

The chain combines TRBV5-6 with TRBJ1-1, with unresolved D. V shed 0 bases and J shed 8 bases, with 5 bases lying between them. Germline CDR1 and CDR2: SGHDT and YYEEEE. The CDR3 spans 11 residues. CDR3 sequence (DNA): TGTGCCAGCAGCTTGGCTAGAGAAGCTTTCTTT. Residues: CASSLAREAFF.

This clonotype was detected only a few times. This chain uses TRBV7-9 with TRBJ2-3; 8 bases are a match to TRBD1. The V gene end was trimmed by 1 base and the J gene end by 4 bases; junction bases not matched to a gene: 4. The CDR3 is 15 amino acids. Germline V lookup: CDR1 SEHNR, CDR2 FQNEAQ (reference sequence). CDR3 DNA: TGTGCCAGCAGCTTAGTCAGGGGGCCCGCAGATACGCAGTATTTT. This gives the protein CASSLVRGPADTQYF.

This clonotype showed up many times. The chain uses TRBV10-3 and TRBJ1-1; D may be TRBD1 (5 bases). The CDR3 extends over 17 amino acids. The germline CDR1 and CDR2 sequences are ENHRY and SYGVKD. V lost 6 bases and J 1 base, leaving 21 bases between the germline ends. The CDR3 reads CAISPAPTGTANTEAFF. CDR3 coding DNA: TGTGCCATCAGCCCCGCACCGACCGGGACGGCGAACACTGAAGCTTTCTTT.

Ten or more counts support this clonotype. The rearrangement joins TRBV6-5 to TRBJ2-3; D ambiguous. This CDR3 contains 14 residues. Trimming left V 6 bases short and J 2 bases short, with 12 bases between. Germline loops: CDR1 MNHEY, CDR2 SVGAGI. Written as DNA, the CDR3 is TGTGCCAGCAGGACCCTAACTAACACAGATACGCAGTATTTT. Amino acids: CASRTLTNTDTQYF.

In the case of this clonotype: Sequence at one end of the junction differs from germline and may be a read error. The genes are TRBV10-2 and TRBJ1-2, with a weak D call TRBD1 (6 bases). The CDR3 has 14 residues. CDR1 and CDR2 from the germline V gene are WSHSY and SAAADI. CDR3 coding DNA: TGCACCAGCAGTGACAGTCTCGGGGGGCTCGGTTACACCTTC. Translated: CTSSDSLGGLGYTF.

This clonotype was picked up many times. The V call is TRBV11-2, the J call TRBJ2-3, with a weak D call TRBD2 (5 bases). Germline loops: CDR1 SGHAT, CDR2 FQNNGV. CDR3 length: 14 amino acids. The V end was cut by 5 bases, the J end by 6 bases, with 15 bases between. CDR3 in DNA: TGTGCCAGCAGCAGCTCCAGAGCGGTGGATACGCAGTATTTT. This gives the protein CASSSSRAVDTQYF.

This clonotype was observed at least ten times. The chain uses TRBV5-7 and TRBJ2-2, with 8 bases matching TRBD2. TRBV5-7 is recorded as an ORF, its role being uncertain. V lost 4 bases, J lost 4 bases, and 6 bases stayed unmatched. The CDR3 extends over 15 amino acids. CDR3 sequence reads: CASSPRAGVTGELFF. CDR3 nucleotides: TGTGCCAGCAGCCCCCGAGCGGGGGTCACCGGGGAGCTGTTTTTT.

Ten or more counts support this clonotype. The V gene is TRBV5-4, the J gene TRBJ1-6; D possibly corresponds to TRBD1 (5 bases). Germline V gene sequence: CDR1 SGHNT, CDR2 YYREEE (reference sequence). The V end lost 0 bases, the J end lost 7 bases, and 8 bases lay between the germline ends. CDR3 length: 14 amino acids. CDR3 nucleotides: TGTGCCAGCAGCTTGGTGGGGGGGAATTCACCCCTCCACTTT. Encoded protein: CASSLVGGNSPLHF.

This clonotype occurred a few times. CDR3 DNA sequence: TGTGCCAGCAGCTTAGACGGAGCCCCAGGGGCTGGTGAGCAGTTCTTC. It codes for CASSLDGAPGAGEQFF. The chain is built from TRBV11-2 and TRBJ2-1, with a possible D match to TRBD1 (6 bases). CDR1 is SGHAT, CDR2 FQNNGV, per germline. The CDR3 contains 16 residues. Trimming cost V 0 bases and J 9 bases, with 18 bases left between them.

This clonotype came up many times. V usage is TRBV5-5 and J usage is TRBJ2-1; TRBD1 matches 11 bases. CDR3 size: 15 residues. V was clipped by 4 bases and J by 12 bases; unmatched bases: 12. CDR1 is SGHKS and CDR2 is YYEKEE in the germline V gene (reference sequence). CDR3 DNA: TGTGCCAGCAGCGTCTGGGGACAGGGGGATTTAGGGCAGTTCTTC. Translated, it gives CASSVWGQGDLGQFF.

The CDR3 DNA reads TGTGCCAGCAGTTACCAACAGGCCTACTATGGCTACACCTTC. Amino acids: CASSYQQAYYGYTF. V is TRBV6-5 and J is TRBJ1-2, with a possible D match to TRBD1 (5 bases). Per germline, CDR1 MNHEY and CDR2 SVGAGI. Trimming left V 2 bases short and J 3 bases short, with 10 bases between. This CDR3 region has 14 residues.

This clonotype was observed a handful of times. The chain recombines TRBV10-2 with TRBJ2-5; D remains ambiguous. CDR3 size: 12 residues. V lost 5 bases and J lost 5, with 9 bases in between. CDR1 and CDR2 (germline): WSHSY, SAAADI. This CDR3 is CASSPNKETQYF. CDR3 nucleotides: TGCGCCAGCAGTCCAAATAAGGAGACCCAGTACTTC.

This clonotype was detected only a few times. The chain uses TRBV12-3 or TRBV12-4 and TRBJ2-3; TRBD1 aligns across 10 bases. The length of the CDR3 is 14 residues. V gave up 6 bases and J gave up 7 bases; unmatched junction bases: 7. The DNA for the CDR3 is TGTGCCAGCAGGGGGACAGGGGCCACTTATACGCAGTATTTT. It codes for CASRGTGATYTQYF.

V gene TRBV20-1 combines with J gene TRBJ2-1, with D unclear. CDR3 length: 15 residues. V was shortened by 1 base and J by 1 base, with 11 bases between the two germline ends. CDR1 DFQATT and CDR2 SNEGSKA come from the germline V gene (reference sequence). The CDR3 region is CSARVTGLSYNEQFF. As DNA, the CDR3 is TGCAGTGCTAGAGTCACCGGATTGTCCTACAATGAGCAGTTCTTC.

This clonotype was recorded many times. The chain employs TRBV19 and TRBJ2-1; TRBD2 is a possible D gene (6 bases). The CDR3 has 15 residues. V was trimmed by 4 bases and J by 2 bases, leaving 12 bases between them. Germline assignment: CDR1 LNHDA and CDR2 SQIVND (reference sequence). The CDR3 DNA follows: TGTGCCAGTAGTAGCGAAGCGGGCACCTACAATGAGCAGTTCTTC. It is translated as CASSSEAGTYNEQFF.

This clonotype was picked up many times. This CDR3 reads CARARGGLREQYF. The CDR3 region has the DNA TGTGCCAGGGCTCGAGGGGGGCTCCGAGAGCAGTACTTC. The chain carries TRBV6-5 and TRBJ2-7; the D gene could be TRBD1 or TRBD2 (6 bases each). V dropped 9 bases and J dropped 7 bases, with 19 bases sitting between them. CDR3 size: 13 residues. The germline V gene has CDR1 MNHEY and CDR2 SVGAGI.

Only a few counts were recorded for this clonotype. The chain uses TRBV19 and TRBJ2-3, with D unresolved. Germline V lookup: CDR1 LNHDA, CDR2 SQIVND (reference sequence). There are 14 residues in the CDR3. The V end was cut by 5 bases, the J end by 10 bases, with 19 bases between. In DNA, the CDR3 is TGTGCCAGTAGTGGCGATTCCAGGTACCCCGCGCAGTATTTT. Encoded protein: CASSGDSRYPAQYF.

In nucleotides, the CDR3 is TGTGCCAGCAGCTTAAGCGGCGGAAACACTGAAGCTTTCTTT. It translates to CASSLSGGNTEAFF. V and J are TRBV7-2 and TRBJ1-1; D is unresolved. Germline CDR1 SGHTA, CDR2 FQGNSA. The CDR3 has 14 amino acids. V lost 2 bases and J lost 2, with 9 bases in between.

This chain uses TRBV7-2 with TRBJ1-5; the D is unclear. Germline CDR1 SGHTA, CDR2 FQGNSA. The CDR3 is 13 amino acids. V lost 1 base and J lost 4, with 5 bases in between. Here the CDR3 reads CASSLVENQPQHF. DNA for the CDR3: TGTGCCAGCAGCTTAGTAGAAAATCAGCCCCAGCATTTT.

The gene calls are TRBV24-1 and TRBJ2-7; the D gene could be TRBD1 or TRBD2 (7 bases each). The CDR3 consists of 15 residues. V shed 9 bases and J shed 3 bases, with 20 bases lying between them. Germline V gene data show CDR1 as KGHDR and CDR2 as SFDVKD. CDR3 nucleotide sequence: TGTGCCACCCGACAGGGAGGGAGACCTTTCTACGAGCAGTACTTC. This gives the protein CATRQGGRPFYEQYF.

This chain uses TRBV30 with TRBJ2-7; the match to TRBD1 covers 8 bases. The CDR3 contains 13 residues. Germline-derived CDR1 and CDR2 are GTSNPN and SVGIG (reference sequence). The V segment lost 7 bases and the J segment 4 bases; nucleotides outside the gene matches: 9. The CDR3 region is CAYLIRTGYEQYF. The CDR3 coding sequence is TGTGCCTATTTAATTCGGACAGGGTACGAGCAGTACTTC.

J is TRBJ2-5 and V is TRBV20-1, with D possibly matching TRBD2 (6 bases). V was shortened by 3 bases and J by 5 bases, with 13 bases between the two germline ends. This CDR3 comprises 13 residues. Germline CDR1 and CDR2: DFQATT and SNEGSKA (reference sequence). CDR3 amino acids: CSARGGSTETQYF. The CDR3 DNA reads TGCAGTGCTAGGGGGGGATCCACTGAGACCCAGTACTTC.

This clonotype showed up just a few times. J is TRBJ2-2 and V is TRBV11-2; TRBD1 agrees at 7 bases. CDR1 is SGHAT, CDR2 FQNNGV, per germline. The CDR3 has 15 residues. Trimming at V came to 6 bases and at J to 4 bases, leaving 8 bases not matched to a gene. CDR3 nucleotides: TGTGCCAGCAGATCAAACAGGGGTGGCACCGGGGAGCTGTTTTTT. This sequence encodes CASRSNRGGTGELFF.

The chain joins TRBV19 to TRBJ1-5; D is perhaps TRBD1 (5 bases). Trimming left V 1 base short and J 0 bases short, with 7 bases between. CDR3 size: 15 residues. The germline V gene encodes CDR1 LNHDA and CDR2 SQIVND (reference sequence). CDR3 sequence: CASSIGQNSNQPQHF. As DNA, the CDR3 is TGTGCCAGTAGTATAGGACAGAATAGCAATCAGCCCCAGCATTTT.

The rearrangement joins TRBV12-3 or TRBV12-4 to TRBJ2-6; the D gene is possibly TRBD2 (6 bases). The germline V and J ends were trimmed by 1 base and 2 bases, with 6 bases remaining between them. This CDR3 region has 15 residues. The chain's CDR3 is CASSLGGAGANVLTF. The DNA of the CDR3 is TGTGCCAGCAGTTTAGGGGGGGCTGGGGCCAACGTCCTGACTTTC.

This chain links TRBV7-9 with TRBJ2-2; no reliable D call. Germline loops: CDR1 SEHNR, CDR2 FQNEAQ (reference sequence). The CDR3 spans 13 residues. V gave up 3 bases and J gave up 4 bases, with 6 bases separating them. CDR3 region: CASSLMGTGELFF. CDR3 coding DNA: TGTGCCAGCAGCTTGATGGGCACCGGGGAGCTGTTTTTT. The full variable domain, completed using reference TRBV7-9 and TRBJ2-2, is DTGVSQNPRHKITKRGQNVTFRCDPISEHNRLYWYRQTLGQGPEFLTYFQNEAQLEKSRLLSDRFSAERPKGSFSTLEIQRTEQGDSAMYLCASSLMGTGELFFGEGSRLTVL.

This clonotype occurred a few times. The chain couples TRBV12-3 or TRBV12-4 to TRBJ1-3, with a possible D match to TRBD1 (6 bases). V lost 5 bases and J lost 3, with 11 bases in between. The CDR3 has 14 amino acids. As DNA, the CDR3 is TGTGCCAGCAGTCCCGGACAGAGTGGAAACACCATATATTTT. Its translation: CASSPGQSGNTIYF.

This clonotype was observed many times. V and J are TRBV6-2 or TRBV6-3 and TRBJ2-1, with D perhaps TRBD2 (5 bases). Deletions cut 5 bases from V and 10 bases from J, with 18 bases between. From germline, CDR1 is MNHEY and CDR2 SVGEGT. CDR3 size: 14 residues. The CDR3 DNA reads as TGTGCCAGCAGTGACCACAGCGTTGGGAGAGAGCAGTTCTTC. Its protein is CASSDHSVGREQFF.

The V gene is TRBV30, the J gene TRBJ1-1, with unresolved D. The CDR3 has 13 amino acids. Germline CDR1 is GTSNPN and CDR2 is SVGIG (reference sequence). V was trimmed by 5 bases and J by 4 bases, leaving 14 bases between them. The chain's CDR3 is CAWDPGRGTEAFF. DNA of the CDR3: TGTGCCTGGGACCCCGGCCGCGGCACTGAAGCTTTCTTT.